This is a list of T cell receptor beta chains from one sample in a study of cytomegalovirus exposure and HLA in healthy donors. The repertoire was sequenced with immunoSEQ multiplex PCR; TCRdb's copy has only in-frame clones and lacks some. Counted here are roughly 110,000 clones, roughly two thirds occurring once; the ten biggest clones make up 2.5% to 3.5%. Sample: PBMCs. Receptors were obtained from a female donor in good health and CMV-seronegative. The conserved cysteine and the conserved F or W are not part of the CDR3 here. Each record gives: J gene, clone size, V gene, CDR3 length, CDR3 protein. Part of the rows lack a size; the others show once, few, many or a class for expanded clones.

j_call: TRBJ2-1
clone_size: .
v_call: TRBV7-9
cdr3_length: 13
cdr3_aa: ASSLGGLTHNEQF

j_call: TRBJ2-3
clone_size: .
v_call: TRBV5-4
cdr3_length: 18
cdr3_aa: ASSSPWAAGGPTVKDTQY

j_call: TRBJ1-2
clone_size: .
v_call: TRBV18
cdr3_length: 11
cdr3_aa: ASSRDSNYGYT

j_call: TRBJ2-7
clone_size: .
v_call: TRBV7-9
cdr3_length: 10
cdr3_aa: ASSFEGAKQY

j_call: TRBJ1-1
clone_size: .
v_call: TRBV6-5
cdr3_length: 11
cdr3_aa: ASSLRGNTEAF

j_call: .
clone_size: .
v_call: TRBV27
cdr3_length: 13
cdr3_aa: ASRQVGTYSYEQY

j_call: TRBJ2-7
clone_size: .
v_call: TRBV30
cdr3_length: 14
cdr3_aa: AWSGLGARPIYEQY

j_call: TRBJ1-2
clone_size: .
v_call: TRBV7-6
cdr3_length: 15
cdr3_aa: ASSLGGQGEDLQGYT

j_call: TRBJ1-1
clone_size: .
v_call: TRBV5-4
cdr3_length: 12
cdr3_aa: ASSLRESDTEAF

j_call: TRBJ2-5
clone_size: few
v_call: TRBV5-1
cdr3_length: 13
cdr3_aa: ASSLAPLGGETQY

j_call: TRBJ2-1
clone_size: many
v_call: TRBV7-6
cdr3_length: 14
cdr3_aa: ASSLVRGSSYNEQF

j_call: TRBJ1-5
clone_size: .
v_call: TRBV5-5
cdr3_length: 13
cdr3_aa: ASSRGPWSNQPQH

j_call: TRBJ1-5
clone_size: .
v_call: TRBV30
cdr3_length: 10
cdr3_aa: AWSVRGQPQH

j_call: TRBJ1-4
clone_size: .
v_call: TRBV5-1
cdr3_length: 17
cdr3_aa: ASSSRPGTAQATNEKLF

j_call: TRBJ1-5
clone_size: .
v_call: TRBV7-3
cdr3_length: 17
cdr3_aa: ASSLTLGGGEDSNQPQH

j_call: TRBJ1-2
clone_size: once
v_call: TRBV2
cdr3_length: 13
cdr3_aa: ASKKGRGANYGYT

j_call: TRBJ2-7
clone_size: .
v_call: TRBV5-1
cdr3_length: 13
cdr3_aa: ASSFGSGSSYEQY

j_call: TRBJ2-2
clone_size: .
v_call: TRBV9
cdr3_length: 12
cdr3_aa: ASSGGQPTGELF

j_call: TRBJ1-4
clone_size: many
v_call: TRBV4-1
cdr3_length: 14
cdr3_aa: ASSQENAGRYEKLF

j_call: TRBJ2-4
clone_size: few
v_call: TRBV2
cdr3_length: 10
cdr3_aa: ASTDNDRGGY

j_call: TRBJ2-3
clone_size: .
v_call: TRBV28
cdr3_length: 10
cdr3_aa: ASSVAEDTQY

j_call: TRBJ2-3
clone_size: .
v_call: TRBV11-2
cdr3_length: 10
cdr3_aa: ASSLGVPTQY

j_call: TRBJ2-6
clone_size: .
v_call: TRBV29-1
cdr3_length: 14
cdr3_aa: SVPGTGLSGANVLT

j_call: TRBJ2-3
clone_size: .
v_call: TRBV5-1
cdr3_length: 12
cdr3_aa: ASSFEQGTDTQY

j_call: TRBJ2-7
clone_size: .
v_call: TRBV6-1
cdr3_length: 11
cdr3_aa: ASGGFGDREQY

j_call: TRBJ1-5
clone_size: .
v_call: TRBV12-2
cdr3_length: 13
cdr3_aa: ASRYGQGDSQPQH

j_call: TRBJ2-7
clone_size: .
v_call: TRBV4-3
cdr3_length: 14
cdr3_aa: ASSQDLGGASYEQY

j_call: TRBJ2-2
clone_size: .
v_call: TRBV7-2
cdr3_length: 15
cdr3_aa: ASSLVLAGGITGELF